This entry concerns a single T cell receptor beta chain. Germline lookup yields CDR1 MNHNS and CDR2 SASEGT. Deletions cut 2 bases from V and 4 bases from J, with 17 bases between. The CDR3 has 16 amino acids. Method: immunoSEQ multiplex PCR; TCRdb's copy keeps in-frame clones and lacks some. The table has about 68,000 clones, roughly 84% seen once. The sample belongs to a study of OX40 agonist ivuxolimab in advanced cancers. The receptor was isolated from an adult with an advanced solid tumor such as melanoma, head and neck, liver or kidney cancer. The material sequenced was CD4+ or CD8+ T cells sorted from blood, taken in a trial of the OX40 agonist ivuxolimab. The rearrangement joins TRBV6-1 to TRBJ1-2; D remains ambiguous. The CDR3 loop is CASSESIWTHFYGYTF. CDR3 in DNA: TGTGCCAGCAGTGAATCGATTTGGACCCATTTCTATGGCTACACCTTC.